This entry is about one TCR beta chain. Its antigen remains unknown. This table comes from immunoSEQ multiplex PCR, and its TCRdb copy is limited to in-frame clones, with some not included. The repertoire consists of 1.5 million to 2.5 million clones, with approximately 94% occurring once and the leading ten covering 1.2%. This sample was taken from a study of shared clonotypes between healthy human individuals. The wider study: Researchers assigned three CD4 naive, three CD4 memory, two CD8 naive and one CD8 memory plate to each donor. Findings of the study overall: Sampling used blood alone; tissue repertoires probably differ. Between a few donors, naive CD4 clonotypes were shared at a level of about 5%.

Naive-designated CD8 cells lacked CD45RO, were positively enriched for CCR7, and omitted terminally differentiated effector memory CD45RA+ cells. V shed 4 bases and J 6 bases; nucleotides not matched to a gene: 10. Looked up from germline, CDR1 is LNHDA and CDR2 is SQIVND (reference sequence). The CDR3 sequence is 18 residues long. The sample consisted of naive CD8+ T cells sorted from blood. The chain joins TRBV19 to TRBJ2-1, with 15 bases matching TRBD2. The receptor's source is a man between 18 and 29 years old in good health. The DNA for the CDR3 is TGTGCCAGTAGTACCGGACTAGCGGGAGGGCCAATTGGCAATGAGCAGTTCTTC. Protein: CASSTGLAGGPIGNEQFF.